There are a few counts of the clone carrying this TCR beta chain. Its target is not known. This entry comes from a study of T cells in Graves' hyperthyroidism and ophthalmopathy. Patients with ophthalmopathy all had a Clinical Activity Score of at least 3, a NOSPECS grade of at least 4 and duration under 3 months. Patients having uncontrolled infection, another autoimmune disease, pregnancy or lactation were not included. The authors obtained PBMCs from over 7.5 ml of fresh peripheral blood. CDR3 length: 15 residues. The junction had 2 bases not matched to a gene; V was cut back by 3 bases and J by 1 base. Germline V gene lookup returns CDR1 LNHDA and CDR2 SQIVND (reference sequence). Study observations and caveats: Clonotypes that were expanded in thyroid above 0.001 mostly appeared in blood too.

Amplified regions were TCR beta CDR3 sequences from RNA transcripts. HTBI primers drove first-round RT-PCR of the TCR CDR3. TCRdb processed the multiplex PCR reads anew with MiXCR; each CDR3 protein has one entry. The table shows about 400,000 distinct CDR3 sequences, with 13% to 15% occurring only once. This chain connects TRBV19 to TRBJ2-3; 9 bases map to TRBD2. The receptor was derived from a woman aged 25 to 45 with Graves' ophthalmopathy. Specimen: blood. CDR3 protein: CASSIRTSGTDTQYF. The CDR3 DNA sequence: TGTGCCAGTAGTATCCGGACTAGCGGCACAGATACGCAGTATTTT.